Sequencing of this TCR beta chain was carried out in a study of cytomegalovirus exposure and HLA in healthy donors. About this clone itself: The antigen remains unidentified.

60 Vbeta and 13 Jbeta primers were used in PCR. The method was immunoSEQ multiplex PCR; TCRdb's version includes in-frame clones alone and lacks a portion of them. This sample has under 200,000 clones; approximately 80% occur once, and the top ten carry about 2.6%. Trimming shortened V by 3 bases and J by 7 bases, and 20 bases separated the two germline ends. CDR1 and CDR2 from the germline V gene are SGDLS and YYNGEE. The CDR3 is 16 residues long. Findings of the study overall: TCR beta chains numbering about 160 were designated cytomegalovirus-associated. The HLA-A and HLA-B alleles of most subjects were reportedly predicted accurately from TCR beta sequences.

This clonotype was sampled from a woman aged 40 to 49 in good health and CMV-seropositive. The sequenced material came from PBMCs. The rearrangement links TRBV9 to TRBJ2-1, with D tentatively TRBD2 (6 bases). The CDR3 spells CASSAVAETTGNEQFF. CDR3 bases: TGTGCCAGCAGCGCCGTAGCGGAAACTACCGGGAATGAGCAGTTCTTC.